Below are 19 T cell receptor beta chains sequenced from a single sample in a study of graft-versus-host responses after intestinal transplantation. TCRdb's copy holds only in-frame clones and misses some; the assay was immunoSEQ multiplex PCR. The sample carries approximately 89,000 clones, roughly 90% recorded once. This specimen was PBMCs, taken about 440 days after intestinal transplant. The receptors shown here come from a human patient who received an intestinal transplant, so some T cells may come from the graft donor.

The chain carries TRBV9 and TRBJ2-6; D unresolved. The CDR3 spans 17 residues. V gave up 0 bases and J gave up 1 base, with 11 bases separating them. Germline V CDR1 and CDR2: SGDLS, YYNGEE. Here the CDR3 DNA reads TGTGCCAGCAGCGTAGGGGTAGGCCGTTCTGGGGCCAACGTCCTGACTTTC. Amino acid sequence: CASSVGVGRSGANVLTF. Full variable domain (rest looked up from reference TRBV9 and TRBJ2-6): DSGVTQTPKHLITATGQRVTLRCSPRSGDLSVYWYQQSLDQGLQFLIQYYNGEERAKGNILERFSAQQFPDLHSELNLSSLELGDSALYFCASSVGVGRSGANVLTFGAGSRLTVL.

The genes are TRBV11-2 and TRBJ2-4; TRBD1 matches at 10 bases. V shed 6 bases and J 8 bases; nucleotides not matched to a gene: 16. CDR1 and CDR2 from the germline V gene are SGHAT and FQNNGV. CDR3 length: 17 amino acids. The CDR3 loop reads CASSLKAGTGDSYIQYF. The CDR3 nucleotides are TGTGCCAGCAGTCTTAAGGCGGGGACAGGGGATTCTTACATTCAGTACTTC.

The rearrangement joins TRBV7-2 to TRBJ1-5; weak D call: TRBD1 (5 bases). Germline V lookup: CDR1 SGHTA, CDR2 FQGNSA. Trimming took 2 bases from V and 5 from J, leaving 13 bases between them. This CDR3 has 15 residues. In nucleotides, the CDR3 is TGTGCCAGCAGCTTAAGTTGGGGGAACTATCAGCCCCAGCATTTT. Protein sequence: CASSLSWGNYQPQHF.

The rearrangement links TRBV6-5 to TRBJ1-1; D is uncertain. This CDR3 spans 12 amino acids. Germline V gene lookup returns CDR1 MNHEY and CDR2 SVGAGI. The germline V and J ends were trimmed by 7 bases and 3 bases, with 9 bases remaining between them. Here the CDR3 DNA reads TGTGCCAGCAAAGAACGGCACACTGAAGCTTTCTTT. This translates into CASKERHTEAFF.

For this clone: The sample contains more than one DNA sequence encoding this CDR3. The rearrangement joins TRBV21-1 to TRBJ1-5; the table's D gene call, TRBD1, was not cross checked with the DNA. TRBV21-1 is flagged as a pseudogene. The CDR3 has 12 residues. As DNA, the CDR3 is TGTGCCAGCAGCGCAGGCAATCAGCCCCAGCATTTT. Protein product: CASSAGNQPQHF.

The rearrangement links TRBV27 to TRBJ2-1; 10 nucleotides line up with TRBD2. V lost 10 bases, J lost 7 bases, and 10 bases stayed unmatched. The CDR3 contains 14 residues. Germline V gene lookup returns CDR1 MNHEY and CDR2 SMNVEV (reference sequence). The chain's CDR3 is CAIASGGVPNEQFF. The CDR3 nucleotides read TGTGCCATAGCGAGCGGGGGGGTTCCGAATGAGCAGTTCTTC.

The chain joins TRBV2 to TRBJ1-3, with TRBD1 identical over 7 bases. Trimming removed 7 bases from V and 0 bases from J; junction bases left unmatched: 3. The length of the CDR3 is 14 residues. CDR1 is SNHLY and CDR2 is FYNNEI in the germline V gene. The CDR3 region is CASNRQGSGNTIYF. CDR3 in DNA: TGTGCCAGCAATCGACAGGGCTCTGGAAACACCATATATTTT.

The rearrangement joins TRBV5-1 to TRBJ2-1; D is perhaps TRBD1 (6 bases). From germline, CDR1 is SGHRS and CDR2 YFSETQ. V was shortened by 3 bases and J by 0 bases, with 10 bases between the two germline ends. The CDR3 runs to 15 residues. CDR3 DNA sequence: TGCGCCAGCAGCTCGGACAGCAGCTCCTACAATGAGCAGTTCTTC. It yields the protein CASSSDSSSYNEQFF.

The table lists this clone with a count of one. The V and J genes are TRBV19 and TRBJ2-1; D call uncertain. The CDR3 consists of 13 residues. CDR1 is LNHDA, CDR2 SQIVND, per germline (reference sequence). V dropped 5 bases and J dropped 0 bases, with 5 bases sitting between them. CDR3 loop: CASSWDSYNEQFF. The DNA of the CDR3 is TGTGCCAGTAGTTGGGACTCCTACAATGAGCAGTTCTTC. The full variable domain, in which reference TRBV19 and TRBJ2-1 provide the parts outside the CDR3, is DGGITQSPKYLFRKEGQNVTLSCEQNLNHDAMYWYRQDPGQGLRLIYYSQIVNDFQKGDIAEGYSVSREKKESFPLTVTSAQKNPTAFYLCASSWDSYNEQFFGPGTRLTVL.

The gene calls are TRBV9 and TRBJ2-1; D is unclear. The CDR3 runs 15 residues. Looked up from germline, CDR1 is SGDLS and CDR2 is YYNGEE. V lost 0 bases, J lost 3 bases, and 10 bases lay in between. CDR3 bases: TGTGCCAGCAGCGTAGACTTCTCTAGCTACAATGAGCAGTTCTTC. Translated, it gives CASSVDFSSYNEQFF.

The chain's CDR3 is CAIIGGHSGNTIYF. The CDR3 nucleotides read TGTGCCATCATCGGCGGCCACTCTGGAAACACCATATATTTT. V and J are TRBV10-3 and TRBJ1-3; no firm D call. In germline, CDR1 is ENHRY, CDR2 SYGVKD. Trimming left V 7 bases short and J 0 bases short, with 10 bases between. The CDR3 contains 14 residues.

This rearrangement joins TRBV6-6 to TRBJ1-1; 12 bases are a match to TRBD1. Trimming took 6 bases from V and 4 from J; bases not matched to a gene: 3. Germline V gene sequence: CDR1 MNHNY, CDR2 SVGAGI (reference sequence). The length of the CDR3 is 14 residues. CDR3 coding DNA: TGTGCCAGCAGGGGGACAGGGGGCTTCACTGAAGCTTTCTTT. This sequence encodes CASRGTGGFTEAFF.

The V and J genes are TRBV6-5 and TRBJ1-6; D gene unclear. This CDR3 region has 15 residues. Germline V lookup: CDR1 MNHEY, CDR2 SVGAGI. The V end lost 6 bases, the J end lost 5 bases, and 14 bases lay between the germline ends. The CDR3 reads CASRTRRTNNSPLHF. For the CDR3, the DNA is TGTGCCAGCAGGACGCGACGGACTAATAATTCACCCCTCCACTTT.

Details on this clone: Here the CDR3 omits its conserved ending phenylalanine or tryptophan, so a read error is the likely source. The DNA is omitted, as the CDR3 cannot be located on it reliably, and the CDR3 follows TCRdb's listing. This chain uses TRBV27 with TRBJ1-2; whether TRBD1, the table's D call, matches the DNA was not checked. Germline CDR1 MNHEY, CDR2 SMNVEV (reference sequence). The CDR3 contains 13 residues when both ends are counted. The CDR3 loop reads CASSLKPYRDRGR.

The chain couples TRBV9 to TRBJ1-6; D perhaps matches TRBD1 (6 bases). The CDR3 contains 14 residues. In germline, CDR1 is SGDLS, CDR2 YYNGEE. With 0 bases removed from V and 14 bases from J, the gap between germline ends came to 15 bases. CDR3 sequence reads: CASSVGWGGQALHF. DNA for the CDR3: TGTGCCAGCAGCGTAGGTTGGGGGGGCCAAGCCCTCCACTTT.

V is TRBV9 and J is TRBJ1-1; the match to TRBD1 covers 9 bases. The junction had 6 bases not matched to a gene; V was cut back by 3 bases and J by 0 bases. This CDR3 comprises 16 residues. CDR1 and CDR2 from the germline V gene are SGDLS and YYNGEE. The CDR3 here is CASSGTGTGLNTEAFF. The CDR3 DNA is TGTGCCAGCAGCGGGACTGGGACAGGGTTGAACACTGAAGCTTTCTTT. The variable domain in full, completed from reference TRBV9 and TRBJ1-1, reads DSGVTQTPKHLITATGQRVTLRCSPRSGDLSVYWYQQSLDQGLQFLIQYYNGEERAKGNILERFSAQQFPDLHSELNLSSLELGDSALYFCASSGTGTGLNTEAFFGQGTRLTVV.

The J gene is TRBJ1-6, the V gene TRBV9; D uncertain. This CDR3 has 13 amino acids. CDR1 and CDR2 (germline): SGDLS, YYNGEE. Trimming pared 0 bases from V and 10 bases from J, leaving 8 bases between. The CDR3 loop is CASSVGVSSPLHF. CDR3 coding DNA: TGTGCCAGCAGCGTAGGGGTTTCATCACCCCTCCACTTT.

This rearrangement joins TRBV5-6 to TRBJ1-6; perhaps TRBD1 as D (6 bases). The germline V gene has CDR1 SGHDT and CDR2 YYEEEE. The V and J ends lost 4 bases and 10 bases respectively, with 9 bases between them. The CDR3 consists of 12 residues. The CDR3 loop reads CASSRGGSPLHF. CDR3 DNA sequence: TGTGCCAGCAGCAGGGGGGGCTCACCCCTCCACTTT.

CDR3 residues: CASSSGTDYEQYF. In nucleotides, the CDR3 is TGTGCCAGCAGCTCCGGGACAGACTACGAGCAGTACTTC. The rearrangement uses TRBV5-6 and TRBJ2-7; 7 bases align to TRBD1. Germline V gene sequence: CDR1 SGHDT, CDR2 YYEEEE. This CDR3 spans 13 amino acids. V trimming: 3 bases; J trimming: 3 bases; junction bases outside the gene matches: 3.